This T cell receptor beta chain came from a study of low-dose radiotherapy and immunotherapy resistance in tumors. Overall study context: Cohort 1 patients were irradiated with 0.5 Gy fractions every 2 weeks to 6.5 Gy total. Patients' oral aspirin dose was 300 mg daily across four cycles from cycle 1 day 1. Every two weeks patients got nivolumab 240 mg flat dose, plus ipilimumab 1 mg/kg every six weeks, intravenously.

Both TCRalpha and TCRbeta chains were reverse transcribed with V-gene-specific primers. TCRs underwent 15 to 25 PCR cycles of amplification with a constant-region primer and V-primer adapter. Isolated mRNA underwent amplification by in vitro transcription. TCRdb independently ran MiXCR on the reads; one entry per CDR3 protein. In the table there are tens of thousands of distinct CDR3 sequences, 20% to 25% of which are singletons. This clonotype has a count of ten or more. V was cut by 8 bases and J by 4 bases, with 15 bases left in between. CDR1 is SGHRS, CDR2 YFSETQ, per germline. This CDR3 region has 14 residues. Noted time point: after trial treatment. The treatment denotes: LDRT plus nivolumab, ipilimumab, low-dose cyclophosphamide and aspirin (RACIN trial).

The rearrangement links TRBV5-1 to TRBJ2-2; D remains ambiguous. The clonotype originates from a female donor with ovarian cancer. Material: PBMCs, obtained after low-dose radiotherapy plus immunotherapy. CDR3 residues: CASRTTPGTGELFF. The CDR3 DNA sequence: TGCGCCAGTCGCACCACCCCTGGCACCGGGGAGCTGTTTTTT.